This T cell receptor beta chain was obtained from a study of post-analysis software for immune sequencing data. Libraries were made from TCR beta cDNA, and they carried unique molecular identifiers. From the PCR reads, TCRdb called clonotypes with MiXCR, one entry per CDR3 protein. The sample has around 440,000 distinct CDR3 sequences, approximately 45% seen once. This clonotype was obtained from a girl aged 5 to 17 with multiple sclerosis. Sequencing input: blood.

Here the CDR3 reads CASSPRTSGNYNEQFF. The CDR3 region has the DNA TGTGCCAGCAGCCCCCGGACTAGCGGTAACTACAATGAGCAGTTCTTC. This sequence joins TRBV7-2 and TRBJ2-1, with TRBD2 identical over 10 bases. V shed 5 bases, J shed 3 bases, and the junction held 7 bases outside the gene matches. The V gene's germline CDR1 is SGHTA and CDR2 FQGNSA. The CDR3 sequence is 16 residues long.